This TCR beta chain was identified during a study of regulatory T cells in long-lasting Graves disease. Study-wide points: Persistent patients had more shared public clonotypes (around 2,500) than new patients (about 970). Favored gene segments in persistent disease were TRBV28, TRBJ1-2 and TRBJ2-5.

As to this clonotype: Its antigen is as yet unknown.

Germline lookup yields CDR1 SEHNR and CDR2 FQNEAQ (reference sequence). The CDR3 runs to 12 residues. Trimming stripped 1 base from V and 8 bases from J, with 8 bases between. Time point described: newly diagnosed GD, antithyroid drugs for less than 3 months. The authors made the TCR library using RNA they extracted from PBMCs. Peripheral blood, 7 to 9.5 milliliters of it, was drawn into EDTA tubes. Assembly of TCR beta libraries relied on iRepertoire HTBI primers together with Arm-PCR of CDR3 regions. TCRdb independently ran MiXCR on the multiplex PCR reads; one entry per CDR3 protein. The repertoire includes 240,000 or so distinct CDR3 sequences, around 20% of them detected once, and approximately 13% sits in the top ten.

This clonotype was sampled from a female donor with Graves disease. The chain combines TRBV7-9 with TRBJ1-2; D unresolved. Sequencing used peripheral blood mononuclear cells (PBMCs), obtained at new diagnosis, from a patient treated with antithyroid drugs. The CDR3 reads CASSLVGAGYTF. CDR3 DNA: TGTGCCAGCAGCTTAGTGGGAGCCGGCTACACCTTC. The full variable domain, with the rest looked up from reference TRBV7-9 and TRBJ1-2, is DTGVSQNPRHKITKRGQNVTFRCDPISEHNRLYWYRQTLGQGPEFLTYFQNEAQLEKSRLLSDRFSAERPKGSFSTLEIQRTEQGDSAMYLCASSLVGAGYTFGSGTRLTVV.